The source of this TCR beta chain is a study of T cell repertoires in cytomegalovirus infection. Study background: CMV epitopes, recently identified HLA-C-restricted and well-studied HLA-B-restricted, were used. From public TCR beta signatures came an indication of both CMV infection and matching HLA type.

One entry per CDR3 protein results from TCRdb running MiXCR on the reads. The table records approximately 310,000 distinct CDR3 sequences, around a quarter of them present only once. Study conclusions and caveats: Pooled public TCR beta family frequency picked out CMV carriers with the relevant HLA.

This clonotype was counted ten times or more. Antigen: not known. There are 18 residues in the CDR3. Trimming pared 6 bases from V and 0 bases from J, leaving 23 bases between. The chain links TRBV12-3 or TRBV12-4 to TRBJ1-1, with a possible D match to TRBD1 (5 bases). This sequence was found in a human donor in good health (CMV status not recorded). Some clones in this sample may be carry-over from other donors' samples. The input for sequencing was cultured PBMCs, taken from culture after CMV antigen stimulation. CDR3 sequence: CASSLSAGSGEVNTEAFF. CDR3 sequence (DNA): TGTGCCAGCAGCTTAAGTGCCGGTTCGGGGGAGGTGAACACTGAAGCTTTCTTT.